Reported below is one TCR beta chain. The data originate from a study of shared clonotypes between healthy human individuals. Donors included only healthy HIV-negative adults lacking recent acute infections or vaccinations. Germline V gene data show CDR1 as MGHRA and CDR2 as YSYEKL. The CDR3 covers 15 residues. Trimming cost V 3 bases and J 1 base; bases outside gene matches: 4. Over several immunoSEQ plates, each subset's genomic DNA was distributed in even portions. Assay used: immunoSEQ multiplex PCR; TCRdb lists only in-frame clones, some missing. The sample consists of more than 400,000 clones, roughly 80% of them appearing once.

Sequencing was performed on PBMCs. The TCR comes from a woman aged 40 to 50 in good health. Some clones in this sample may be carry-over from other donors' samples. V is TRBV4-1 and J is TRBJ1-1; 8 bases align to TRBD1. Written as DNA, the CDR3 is TGCGCCAGCAGCCACGGACAGGGACCGAACACTGAAGCTTTCTTT. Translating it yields CASSHGQGPNTEAFF.